This entry lists 25 T cell receptor beta chains sequenced from one sample in a study of blood T cell repertoires in COVID-19. Some clones are missing from TCRdb's copy, which holds only in-frame ones; the method was immunoSEQ multiplex PCR. The table shows about 110,000 clones, with 85% occurring only once. Sequencing input: peripheral blood. The receptors originated from a human donor in a cohort sampled during active COVID-19.

This chain links TRBV6-5 with TRBJ2-7, with a weak D call TRBD2 (5 bases). Germline V gene data show CDR1 as MNHEY and CDR2 as SVGAGI. V lost 2 bases, J lost 0 bases, and 8 bases lay in between. CDR3 size: 14 residues. The CDR3 spells CASSYSGRSYEQYF. DNA of the CDR3: TGTGCCAGCAGTTACAGCGGCCGCTCCTACGAGCAGTACTTC.

The chain recombines TRBV5-4 with TRBJ2-1; 8 positions agree with TRBD2. This CDR3 has 14 residues. From germline, CDR1 is SGHNT and CDR2 YYREEE (reference sequence). The V gene end was trimmed by 3 bases and the J gene end by 8 bases; junction bases not matched to a gene: 7. For the CDR3, the DNA is TGTGCCAGCAGCTACGGGGGGGCAAGGGATGAGCAGTTCTTC. Translating gives CASSYGGARDEQFF.

The V and J genes are TRBV20-1 and TRBJ2-7; D unresolved. Deletions cut 3 bases from V and 3 bases from J, with 6 bases between. This CDR3 has 11 amino acids. Per germline, CDR1 DFQATT and CDR2 SNEGSKA (reference sequence). The chain's CDR3 is CSASTNYEQYF. CDR3 DNA sequence: TGCAGTGCTAGCACTAACTACGAGCAGTACTTC.

The chain links TRBV24-1 to TRBJ2-7; perhaps TRBD1 as D (5 bases). V lost 3 bases and J lost 2, with 10 bases in between. Germline V gives CDR1 KGHDR, CDR2 SFDVKD. The CDR3 totals 14 residues. The DNA of the CDR3 is TGTGCCACCAGTGATGAAAAGGGGCCCTACGAGCAGTACTTC. It codes for CATSDEKGPYEQYF.

This clone was seen a handful of times. The chain is built from TRBV5-5 and TRBJ2-7; no clear D. This CDR3 contains 14 residues. Germline CDR1 reads SGHKS; CDR2 reads YYEKEE (reference sequence). V was clipped by 1 base and J by 3 bases, with 11 bases between them. CDR3 sequence (DNA): TGTGCCAGCAGCTTGTACTACTTCTTCTACGAGCAGTACTTC. Residues: CASSLYYFFYEQYF.

The J gene is TRBJ2-1, the V gene TRBV28, with D possibly TRBD2 on 5 matching bases. The germline V gene encodes CDR1 MDHEN and CDR2 SYDVKM. Trimming took 4 bases from V and 5 from J, leaving 12 bases between them. This CDR3 region has 14 residues. CDR3: CASSYPGSDNEQFF. The CDR3 coding sequence is TGTGCCAGCAGTTACCCGGGGAGCGACAATGAGCAGTTCTTC.

The genes are TRBV19 and TRBJ1-2, with 10 bases fitting TRBD1. Germline trimming cut 6 bases from V and 4 bases from J; bases unmatched to any gene: 8. The CDR3 is made up of 15 amino acids. The germline V gene has CDR1 LNHDA and CDR2 SQIVND (reference sequence). CDR3 in DNA: TGTGCCAGTAGGCCGGGACAGGGGCCAATCTATGGCTACACCTTC. Translation gives CASRPGQGPIYGYTF.

The chain carries TRBV5-6 and TRBJ2-1; D perhaps matches TRBD1 (6 bases). V was trimmed by 0 bases and J by 2 bases, leaving 12 bases between them. Germline assignment: CDR1 SGHDT and CDR2 YYEEEE. This CDR3 comprises 16 residues. DNA for the CDR3: TGTGCCAGCAGCTTGGCTTCAGGGGTCCCCTACAATGAGCAGTTCTTC. Translation: CASSLASGVPYNEQFF.

This clone was observed once. V and J are TRBV4-3 and TRBJ1-5; D is unresolved. The V end lost 0 bases, the J end lost 2 bases, and 11 bases lay between the germline ends. CDR3 length: 16 residues. Germline V gene lookup returns CDR1 LGHNA and CDR2 YSLEER. In nucleotides, the CDR3 is TGCGCCAGCAGCCAAGAGCGCACTTTGGGCAATCAGCCCCAGCATTTT. Protein sequence: CASSQERTLGNQPQHF.

The chain employs TRBV5-1 and TRBJ2-7, with D perhaps matching TRBD1 (5 bases). The CDR3 has 12 residues. Trimming stripped 4 bases from V and 6 bases from J, with 11 bases between. From germline, CDR1 is SGHRS and CDR2 YFSETQ. The CDR3: CASSLQGTEQYF. CDR3 bases: TGCGCCAGCAGCCTCCAGGGTACCGAGCAGTACTTC.

This clone was recorded only once. The chain links TRBV28 to TRBJ1-5; a possible D gene is TRBD1 (6 bases). V was pared by 3 bases and J by 0 bases, with 12 bases between. Per germline, CDR1 MDHEN and CDR2 SYDVKM. The CDR3 has 16 amino acids. The CDR3 here is CASSFTGKYSNQPQHF. The CDR3 DNA reads TGTGCCAGCAGTTTCACAGGGAAATATAGCAATCAGCCCCAGCATTTT.

This sequence joins TRBV25-1 and TRBJ2-7, with TRBD1 identical over 9 bases. Trimming took 7 bases from V and 3 from J; bases not matched to a gene: 7. Germline V lookup: CDR1 MGHDK, CDR2 SYGVNS. This CDR3 has 14 residues. This chain's CDR3 is CASTPGTGFYEQYF. The CDR3 bases are TGTGCCAGCACTCCCGGGACAGGGTTCTACGAGCAGTACTTC.

The CDR3 reads CASSYSHRGGEQYF. CDR3 bases: TGTGCCAGCAGTTACTCGCACAGGGGGGGTGAGCAGTACTTC. The gene calls are TRBV6-5 and TRBJ2-7; D might be TRBD1 (8 bases). Trimming shortened V by 0 bases and J by 7 bases, and 13 bases separated the two germline ends. Germline CDR1 reads MNHEY; CDR2 reads SVGAGI. CDR3 length: 14 amino acids.

This clone was counted only a few times. This chain connects TRBV2 to TRBJ2-7; possibly TRBD2 for D (5 bases). Germline-derived CDR1 and CDR2 are SNHLY and FYNNEI. The V end lost 4 bases, the J end lost 2 bases, and 12 bases lay between the germline ends. The CDR3 sequence is 14 residues long. CDR3 sequence: CASSAGRLTYEQYF. Written as DNA, the CDR3 is TGTGCCAGCAGTGCGGGAAGGCTAACCTACGAGCAGTACTTC.

This chain connects TRBV9 to TRBJ2-5; 15 nucleotides match TRBD2. This CDR3 has 16 amino acids. After removal of 3 bases from V and 2 bases from J, the junction contained 2 bases not matched to a gene. Per germline, CDR1 SGDLS and CDR2 YYNGEE. CDR3 sequence (DNA): TGTGCCAGCAGCGAGGGACTAGCGGGGGGACAAGAGACCCAGTACTTC. As protein: CASSEGLAGGQETQYF.

This clone was observed once. This chain joins TRBV6-2 or TRBV6-3 and TRBJ2-7; 8 nucleotides agree with TRBD2. The CDR3 extends over 18 amino acids. The V gene's germline CDR1 is MNHEY and CDR2 SVGEGT. Germline trimming cut 0 bases from V and 3 bases from J; bases unmatched to any gene: 13. The CDR3 here is CASSYSPRAGEARYEQYF. CDR3 DNA sequence: TGTGCCAGCAGTTACTCCCCTCGAGCGGGGGAAGCACGCTACGAGCAGTACTTC.

V gene TRBV2 combines with J gene TRBJ1-2, with TRBD1 matching over 7 bases. The CDR3 is made up of 12 amino acids. With V trimmed by 11 bases and J by 3 bases, 6 bases remained unmatched. Germline V gene sequence: CDR1 SNHLY, CDR2 FYNNEI. CDR3 nucleotides: TGTGCCGGCGACAGGGTGGACTATGGCTACACCTTC. Its protein product is CAGDRVDYGYTF.

The rearrangement uses TRBV9 and TRBJ2-1; 16 bases map to TRBD2. The trim removed 4 bases at V and 9 bases at J, leaving 13 bases unmatched. This CDR3 comprises 18 residues. CDR1 SGDLS and CDR2 YYNGEE come from the germline V gene. The CDR3 loop is CASSFGTSGGALVGEQFF. CDR3 DNA: TGTGCCAGCAGCTTCGGGACTAGCGGGGGGGCCTTAGTGGGTGAGCAGTTCTTC.

The chain carries TRBV28 and TRBJ2-5; the D gene is possibly TRBD1 (6 bases). Germline V gene data show CDR1 as MDHEN and CDR2 as SYDVKM. The CDR3 extends over 15 amino acids. V was pared by 6 bases and J by 0 bases, with 14 bases between. CDR3 residues: CASRDRQAHQETQYF. DNA for the CDR3: TGTGCCAGCAGAGATCGACAGGCGCACCAAGAGACCCAGTACTTC.

V usage is TRBV5-6 and J usage is TRBJ2-1, with 10 bases that match TRBD2. CDR3 length equals 18 residues. Germline-derived CDR1 and CDR2 are SGHDT and YYEEEE. The V and J ends lost 3 bases and 5 bases, in that order; junction bases with no gene match: 14. CDR3 sequence reads: CASSYGLAVQGPDNEQFF. The CDR3 nucleotides read TGTGCCAGCAGCTACGGACTAGCGGTGCAGGGGCCTGACAATGAGCAGTTCTTC.

This clone was counted once. V gene TRBV30 combines with J gene TRBJ2-1; D is undetermined. The CDR3 totals 11 residues. Trimming removed 0 bases at V and 8 bases at J, with 5 bases between. Germline V gene data show CDR1 as GTSNPN and CDR2 as SVGIG (reference sequence). The CDR3 loop reads CAWSVRDEQFF. The DNA of the CDR3 is TGTGCCTGGAGTGTACGGGATGAGCAGTTCTTC. The variable domain in full, completed from reference TRBV30 and TRBJ2-1, reads SQTIHQWPATLVQPVGSPLSLECTVEGTSNPNLYWYRQAAGRGLQLLFYSVGIGQISSEVPQNLSASRPQDRQFILSSKKLLLSDSGFYLCAWSVRDEQFFGPGTRLTVL.

The genes are TRBV6-6 and TRBJ1-5; the D gene is possibly TRBD1 (6 bases). V was trimmed by 5 bases and J by 0 bases, leaving 14 bases between them. The germline CDR1 and CDR2 sequences are MNHNY and SVGAGI (reference sequence). The CDR3 has 16 residues. The CDR3 DNA sequence: TGTGCCAGCAGTCCACCACAGGGAATTAGCAATCAGCCCCAGCATTTT. Translated, it gives CASSPPQGISNQPQHF.

The chain employs TRBV2 and TRBJ1-6; 8 bases match TRBD1. The V and J ends lost 3 bases and 7 bases, in that order; junction bases with no gene match: 2. The CDR3 is made up of 14 amino acids. Germline V gene lookup returns CDR1 SNHLY and CDR2 FYNNEI. CDR3: CASSDGQGNSPLHF. The CDR3 DNA follows: TGTGCCAGCAGTGACGGACAGGGAAATTCACCCCTCCACTTT.

The V and J genes are TRBV11-2 and TRBJ1-1, with D maybe TRBD1 (6 bases). Germline assignment: CDR1 SGHAT and CDR2 FQNNGV. V was shortened by 5 bases and J by 0 bases, with 10 bases between the two germline ends. The CDR3 is 14 residues long. The CDR3 loop is CASSRGQMNTEAFF. DNA of the CDR3: TGTGCCAGCAGCCGGGGACAAATGAACACTGAAGCTTTCTTT.

The gene calls are TRBV4-1 and TRBJ2-1; weak D call: TRBD2 (6 bases). This CDR3 has 16 amino acids. Trimming removed 0 bases from V and 7 bases from J, with 16 bases in between. From germline, CDR1 is MGHRA and CDR2 YSYEKL. The CDR3 region has the DNA TGCGCCAGCAGCCAAGACCGGGACTGGCGCCCTAATGAGCAGTTCTTC. As protein: CASSQDRDWRPNEQFF.